This T cell receptor (beta chain) comes out of a study of tissue T cells after allogeneic stem cell transplantation. Assay: immunoSEQ multiplex PCR; the TCRdb copy retains only in-frame clones and omits some. This table has around 28,000 clones, over 75% appearing once. This clone appeared a few times. CDR1 and CDR2 from the germline V gene are SQVTM and ANQGSEA. This CDR3 has 12 amino acids. V was clipped by 6 bases and J by 4 bases, with 12 bases between them. This sequence joins TRBV29-1 and TRBJ1-1; weak D call: TRBD1 (5 bases). The sequencing used blood, collected before transplantation. This clonotype was obtained from a woman aged 18-49 years who later had graft-versus-host disease after an allogeneic stem cell transplant. This CDR3 is CSVTKRGTEAFF. Here the CDR3 DNA reads TGCAGCGTGACTAAGAGGGGCACTGAAGCTTTCTTT.